The 20 T cell receptor beta chains presented below share a single source sample, sequenced in a study of Ad26.COV2.S vaccination and SARS-CoV-2 variants. Sample treatment: some 20 received Ad26.COV2.S at low or high dose, single or two shots; several received placebo; per-sample allocation not given. Sampling happened 63 days after the first vaccine or placebo injection. Sequenced by immunoSEQ multiplex PCR; TCRdb stores in-frame clones only, minus some. The data contain hundreds of thousands of clones, roughly nine tenths of them seen just once; the ten biggest clones take up roughly 2.5%. Sequenced material: peripheral blood, taken in a trial of Ad26.COV2.S vaccine versus placebo. The receptors stem from a person between 18 and 65 years old who received the Ad26.COV2.S COVID-19 vaccine or a placebo.

The rearrangement uses TRBV6-5 and TRBJ2-1; tentatively, D is TRBD2 (6 bases). Germline values: CDR1 MNHEY, CDR2 SVGAGI. The CDR3 extends over 15 amino acids. Between the trimmed V and J ends, which lost 3 bases and 8 bases, there was a span of 17 bases. CDR3 bases: TGTGCCAGCAGTTATGATGGGGGGATGGTCGATGAGCAGTTCTTC. It codes for CASSYDGGMVDEQFF.

A few counts support this clone. The V gene is TRBV7-9, the J gene TRBJ2-7; D tentatively fits TRBD1 or TRBD2 (6 bases each). The CDR3 totals 16 residues. V dropped 5 bases and J dropped 5 bases, with 22 bases sitting between them. Per germline, CDR1 SEHNR and CDR2 FQNEAQ (reference sequence). CDR3: CASSPLGGRLVHEQYF. The DNA of the CDR3 is TGTGCCAGCAGCCCATTAGGGGGGAGGTTGGTCCACGAGCAGTACTTC.

The rearrangement uses TRBV7-2 and TRBJ2-1, with D perhaps matching TRBD2 (5 bases). The V end was cut by 3 bases, the J end by 2 bases, with 14 bases between. The CDR3 has 16 residues. The germline V gene encodes CDR1 SGHTA and CDR2 FQGNSA. CDR3 nucleotide sequence: TGTGCCAGCAGCTTCGAGTGGGCGGGCCCCTACAATGAGCAGTTCTTC. The encoded protein is CASSFEWAGPYNEQFF.

This chain joins TRBV15 and TRBJ1-1; D remains ambiguous. The CDR3 sequence is 14 residues long. V dropped 1 base and J dropped 0 bases, with 6 bases sitting between them. The germline gives CDR1 LNHNV, CDR2 YYDKDF (reference sequence). The CDR3 is CATSRGAMNTEAFF. CDR3 coding DNA: TGTGCCACCAGCAGAGGTGCCATGAACACTGAAGCTTTCTTT. Filled out from reference TRBV15 and TRBJ1-1, the complete variable domain reads DAMVIQNPRYQVTQFGKPVTLSCSQTLNHNVMYWYQQKSSQAPKLLFHYYDKDFNNEADTPDNFQSRRPNTSFCFLDIRSPGLGDTAMYLCATSRGAMNTEAFFGQGTRLTVV.

The chain recombines TRBV5-4 with TRBJ1-1; no definite D call. V dropped 0 bases and J dropped 4 bases, with 7 bases sitting between them. The CDR3 covers 13 residues. Germline assignment: CDR1 SGHNT and CDR2 YYREEE (reference sequence). This CDR3 reads CASSLGTSTEAFF. DNA for the CDR3: TGTGCCAGCAGCTTGGGGACGTCCACTGAAGCTTTCTTT. The entire variable domain, with the rest obtained from reference TRBV5-4 and TRBJ1-1, is as follows: ETGVTQSPTHLIKTRGQQVTLRCSSQSGHNTVSWYQQALGQGPQFIFQYYREEENGRGNFPPRFSGLQFPNYSSELNVNALELDDSALYLCASSLGTSTEAFFGQGTRLTVV.

V is TRBV29-1 and J is TRBJ2-2, with TRBD1 identical over 7 bases. The CDR3 is 14 amino acids. The germline V gene encodes CDR1 SQVTM and CDR2 ANQGSEA. J lost 0 bases, V lost 7 bases, and 5 bases had no gene match. CDR3 bases: TGCAGCGCCAGCGGACAGGCGAACACCGGGGAGCTGTTTTTT. Residues: CSASGQANTGELFF.

This CDR3 reads CSVESLAGGLITGELFF. The CDR3 bases are TGCAGCGTTGAATCCCTAGCGGGGGGGCTAATAACCGGGGAGCTGTTTTTT. The rearrangement joins TRBV29-1 to TRBJ2-2, with 12 bases lining up with TRBD2. Trimming removed 2 bases from V and 5 bases from J; junction bases left unmatched: 9. The CDR3 loop spans 17 amino acids. CDR1 SQVTM and CDR2 ANQGSEA come from the germline V gene.

This chain links TRBV18 with TRBJ2-5; D not certain. Trimming cost V 3 bases and J 4 bases, with 12 bases left between them. Per the germline V gene, CDR1 is KGHSH and CDR2 is LQKENI. The CDR3 is 14 amino acids. The CDR3 protein is CASSPSSIRETQYF. For the CDR3, the DNA is TGTGCCAGCTCACCGTCCTCTATTCGAGAGACCCAGTACTTC.

The chain combines TRBV27 with TRBJ2-3; D remains ambiguous. The CDR3 has 14 residues. V dropped 5 bases and J dropped 0 bases, with 9 bases sitting between them. Germline CDR1 is MNHEY and CDR2 is SMNVEV (reference sequence). CDR3 in amino acids: CASSITGSTDTQYF. The CDR3 region has the DNA TGTGCCAGCAGTATAACCGGGAGCACAGATACGCAGTATTTT.

The chain uses TRBV19 and TRBJ1-2; a weak D match, TRBD1 (6 bases). Between the trimmed V and J ends, which lost 6 bases and 4 bases, there was a span of 24 bases. CDR1 and CDR2 (germline): LNHDA, SQIVND (reference sequence). This CDR3 contains 17 residues. The DNA for the CDR3 is TGTGCCAGTAGCCCTGGGGGACAACCCCCCTCCGCCTATGGCTACACCTTC. Translation: CASSPGGQPPSAYGYTF.

This sequence joins TRBV7-9 and TRBJ2-5; 7 nucleotides agree with TRBD2. The germline gives CDR1 SEHNR, CDR2 FQNEAQ (reference sequence). This CDR3 comprises 15 residues. J gave up 0 bases and V 2 bases, and 3 bases lay outside the gene matches. The CDR3: CASSLLGTNQETQYF. In DNA form, the CDR3 reads TGTGCCAGCAGCTTACTGGGGACTAACCAAGAGACCCAGTACTTC.

This clone appeared a single time. This chain links TRBV29-1 with TRBJ2-1, with 11 bases lining up with TRBD2. Germline values: CDR1 SQVTM, CDR2 ANQGSEA. The CDR3 runs to 14 residues. V was pared by 6 bases and J by 8 bases, with 9 bases of the junction left unmatched. CDR3 in amino acids: CSVRRLAGRYEQFF. The CDR3 DNA is TGCAGCGTCCGCCGACTAGCGGGAAGGTATGAGCAGTTCTTC.

J is TRBJ1-1 and V is TRBV11-3; D is uncertain. Between the trimmed V and J ends, which lost 5 bases and 5 bases, there was a span of 15 bases. The CDR3 has 14 residues. The germline V gene has CDR1 SGHNT and CDR2 YENEEA. The CDR3 coding sequence is TGTGCCAGCAGCCCCCCTGGTCCCCGGACTGAAGCTTTCTTT. This sequence encodes CASSPPGPRTEAFF.

J is TRBJ2-2 and V is TRBV6-5, with D perhaps TRBD2 (5 bases). CDR1 is MNHEY and CDR2 is SVGAGI in the germline V gene. V was cut by 2 bases and J by 0 bases, with 7 bases left in between. This CDR3 has 15 residues. The CDR3 bases are TGTGCCAGCAGTTACGAGGGCTCGAACACCGGGGAGCTGTTTTTT. Its translation: CASSYEGSNTGELFF.

This sequence joins TRBV14 and TRBJ2-3, with D possibly being TRBD1 (6 bases). CDR3 length equals 14 residues. Germline loops: CDR1 SGHDN, CDR2 FVKESK. V lost 2 bases to trimming and J lost 2 bases, with 8 bases between them. The CDR3 loop is CASSQNRATDTQYF. The DNA of the CDR3 is TGTGCCAGCAGCCAAAACAGGGCCACAGATACGCAGTATTTT.

This chain links TRBV7-8 with TRBJ1-2; 7 bases are a match to TRBD1. CDR3 length: 14 residues. Losses at the gene ends were 2 bases for V and 5 bases for J; bases not matched to a gene: 5. Germline V gene data show CDR1 as SGHVS and CDR2 as FQNEAQ. CDR3 DNA sequence: TGTGCCAGCAGCTTAACAGACAGGGATTATGGCTACACCTTC. It translates to CASSLTDRDYGYTF. Combining the CDR3 with reference TRBV7-8 and TRBJ1-2 gives the whole variable domain GAGVSQSPRYKVAKRGQDVALRCDPISGHVSLFWYQQALGQGPEFLTYFQNEAQLDKSGLPSDRFFAERPEGSVSTLKIQRTQQEDSAVYLCASSLTDRDYGYTFGSGTRLTVV.

The gene calls are TRBV18 and TRBJ2-7; D may be TRBD1 or TRBD2 (5 bases each). CDR1 KGHSH and CDR2 LQKENI come from the germline V gene. CDR3 size: 13 residues. The V end was cut by 11 bases, the J end by 4 bases, with 18 bases between. CDR3 coding DNA: TGTGCCTCCACCGAGGGACCGCCATACGAGCAGTACGTC. The encoded protein is CASTEGPPYEQYV.

This clone appeared once. The V gene is TRBV4-2, the J gene TRBJ2-7, with 7 bases aligning to TRBD1. The CDR3 extends over 15 amino acids. Trimming cost V 1 base and J 5 bases; bases outside gene matches: 8. The germline V gene has CDR1 LGHNA and CDR2 YNFKEQ. The CDR3 DNA reads as TGTGCCAGCAGCCAAGGGGTCGAGGGGGCGGACGAGCAGTACTTC. Translation gives CASSQGVEGADEQYF.

This chain links TRBV29-1 with TRBJ2-2; D uncertain. The CDR3 is made up of 12 amino acids. V lost 4 bases and J 6 bases, leaving 9 bases between the germline ends. Germline V gene lookup returns CDR1 SQVTM and CDR2 ANQGSEA. The CDR3, as DNA: TGCAGCGTTGTATTGAAGGCCGGGGAGCTGTTTTTT. Its translation: CSVVLKAGELFF.

This clone came up a few times. The chain recombines TRBV6-5 with TRBJ1-2; D gene uncertain. The CDR3 is 12 residues long. CDR1 is MNHEY and CDR2 is SVGAGI in the germline V gene. Trimming took off 5 bases at V and 7 bases at J, with 11 bases between the two ends. CDR3 protein: CASSLSDSGYTF. In nucleotides, the CDR3 is TGTGCCAGCAGTCTTTCGGATTCTGGCTACACCTTC.